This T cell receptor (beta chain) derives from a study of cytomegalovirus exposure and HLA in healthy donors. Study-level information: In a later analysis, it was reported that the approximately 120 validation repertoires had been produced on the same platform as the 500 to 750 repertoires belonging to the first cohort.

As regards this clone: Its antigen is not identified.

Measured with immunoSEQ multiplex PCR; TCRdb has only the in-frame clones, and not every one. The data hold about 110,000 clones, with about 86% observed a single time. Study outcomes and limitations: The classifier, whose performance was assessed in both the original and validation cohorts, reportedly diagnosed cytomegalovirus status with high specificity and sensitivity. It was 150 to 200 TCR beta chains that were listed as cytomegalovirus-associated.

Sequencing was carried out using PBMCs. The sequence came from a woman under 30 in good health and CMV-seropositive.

In DNA, the CDR3 is TGTGCCAGTAGCCTACAGGGGGCCTCTGGGGCCAACGTCCTGACTTTC. This translates into CASSLQGASGANVLTF. This sequence joins TRBV19 and TRBJ2-6; 9 nucleotides align to TRBD1. CDR3 length: 16 amino acids. The ends lost 6 bases at V and 0 bases at J; junction bases unmatched: 3. Per the germline V gene, CDR1 is LNHDA and CDR2 is SQIVND (reference sequence).